Sequencing of this T cell receptor beta chain was carried out in a study of T cells in localized non-small cell lung cancer. Whole-study findings and limits: Higher blood T cell density tracked longer overall survival.

The table lists this clone with a few counts. Its antigen is unknown. The CDR3 loop spans 14 amino acids. V was pared by 5 bases and J by 5 bases, with 15 bases between. Germline V lookup: CDR1 MNHEY, CDR2 SVGAGI. Only in-frame clones appear in the TCRdb table, and some are missing; sequencing was by immunoSEQ multiplex PCR. Of fewer than 95,000 clones listed, roughly 88% are singletons. The chain employs TRBV6-5 and TRBJ2-5; D gene unclear. The source is a woman aged 40-75 years with stage II squamous cell lung carcinoma. The input for sequencing was PBMCs, taken before any cancer treatment. The DNA of the CDR3 is TGTGCCAGCAGTGAAATCGACGGCCGGGAGACCCAGTACTTC. Its protein product is CASSEIDGRETQYF.